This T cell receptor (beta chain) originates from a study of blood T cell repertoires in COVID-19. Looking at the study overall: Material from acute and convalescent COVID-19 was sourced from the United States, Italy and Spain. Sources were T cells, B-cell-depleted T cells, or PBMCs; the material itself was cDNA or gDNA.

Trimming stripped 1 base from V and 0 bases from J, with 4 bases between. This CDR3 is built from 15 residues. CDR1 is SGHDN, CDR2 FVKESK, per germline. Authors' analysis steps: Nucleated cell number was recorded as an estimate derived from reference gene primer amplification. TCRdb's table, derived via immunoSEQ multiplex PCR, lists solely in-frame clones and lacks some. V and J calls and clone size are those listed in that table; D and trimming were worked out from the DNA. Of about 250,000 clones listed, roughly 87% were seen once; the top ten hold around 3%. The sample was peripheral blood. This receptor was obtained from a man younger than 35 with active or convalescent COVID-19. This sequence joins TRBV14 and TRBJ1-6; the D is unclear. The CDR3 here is CASSQVVSYNSPLHF. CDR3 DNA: TGTGCCAGCAGCCAAGTAGTCTCCTATAATTCACCCCTCCACTTT.